Listed here are 10 T cell receptor beta chains from one sample, sequenced in a study of beta chain features in type 1 diabetes. Sequencing targeted expressed TCRB transcripts, as all isolated RNA had been reverse transcribed. TCRdb keeps only in-frame clones here, not all; method: immunoSEQ multiplex PCR. The data contain about 930,000 clones, roughly a sixth of them seen just once; the ten biggest clones take up 0.023%. Sequences were obtained from naive CD4+ T cells from blood. The source of these receptors is a young woman in good health.

This clone showed up just a few times. The chain uses TRBV27 and TRBJ2-1; D possibly corresponds to TRBD1 (6 bases). In germline, CDR1 is MNHEY, CDR2 SMNVEV (reference sequence). This CDR3 region has 15 residues. Trimming left V 8 bases short and J 7 bases short, with 21 bases between. The CDR3 DNA reads as TGTGCCAGCCGCCTTTTTTTACCAGGGGTGAATGAGCAGTTCTTC. It specifies CASRLFLPGVNEQFF.

This sequence joins TRBV9 and TRBJ2-1; D might be TRBD2 (6 bases). V dropped 4 bases and J dropped 4 bases, with 15 bases sitting between them. CDR1 and CDR2 from the germline V gene are SGDLS and YYNGEE. The CDR3 has 15 residues. CDR3 protein: CASSFSGASYNEQFF. The CDR3 nucleotides are TGTGCCAGCAGCTTTAGCGGCGCCTCATACAATGAGCAGTTCTTC.

A note on this clone: The same CDR3 arises from other DNA sequences in this sample as well. The rearrangement uses TRBV4-3 and TRBJ2-2, with D unresolved. CDR1 is LGHNA and CDR2 is YSLEER in the germline V gene. CDR3 length: 14 amino acids. V lost 3 bases and J 0 bases, leaving 5 bases between the germline ends. CDR3 in DNA: TGCGCCAGCAGCCATGGACCGAACACCGGGGAGCTGTTTTTT. Its protein product is CASSHGPNTGELFF.

The V and J genes are TRBV7-8 and TRBJ2-7; 10 bases agree with TRBD1. This CDR3 contains 15 residues. With 5 bases clipped from V and 6 bases from J, the junction kept 10 bases outside the gene matches. CDR1 is SGHVS, CDR2 FQNEAQ, per germline. The CDR3 DNA is TGTGCCAGCAGCACACTGGGACAGGGGATCGGCGAGCAGTACTTC. The encoded protein is CASSTLGQGIGEQYF.

CDR3 DNA sequence: TGTGCCAGCAGACGCCCAGCGACAGGGGGAACTGAAGCTTTCTTT. Its translation is CASRRPATGGTEAFF. The rearrangement joins TRBV6-5 to TRBJ1-1; 9 bases fit TRBD1. Trimming at V came to 6 bases and at J to 5 bases, leaving 10 bases not matched to a gene. The CDR3 covers 15 residues. CDR1 is MNHEY and CDR2 is SVGAGI in the germline V gene.

This clone has a single count. V is TRBV5-1 and J is TRBJ2-1, with 8 bases identical to TRBD1. Germline CDR1 and CDR2: SGHRS and YFSETQ. There are 16 residues in the CDR3. V shed 0 bases and J 5 bases; nucleotides not matched to a gene: 7. In DNA, the CDR3 is TGCGCCAGCAGCTTGGGGGCAGGGGGCTTCAACAATGAGCAGTTCTTC. Its translation: CASSLGAGGFNNEQFF.

There are a few counts of this clone. This rearrangement joins TRBV5-1 to TRBJ2-3; the match to TRBD1 covers 11 bases. The CDR3 contains 15 residues. J was trimmed by 4 bases and V by 2 bases; bases with no gene match: 3. Germline assignment: CDR1 SGHRS and CDR2 YFSETQ. The CDR3 nucleotides are TGCGCCAGCAGCTTAGGACAGGGGGCGGCAGATACGCAGTATTTT. The encoded protein is CASSLGQGAADTQYF. The whole variable domain, filled in from reference TRBV5-1 and TRBJ2-3, reads KAGVTQTPRYLIKTRGQQVTLSCSPISGHRSVSWYQQTPGQGLQFLFEYFSETQRNKGNFPGRFSGRQFSNSRSEMNVSTLELGDSALYLCASSLGQGAADTQYFGPGTRLTVL.

This clone was seen only a few times. The rearrangement joins TRBV9 to TRBJ2-5; D call uncertain. This CDR3 region has 16 residues. With 0 bases removed from V and 4 bases from J, the gap between germline ends came to 16 bases. Germline V gene sequence: CDR1 SGDLS, CDR2 YYNGEE. CDR3 in amino acids: CASSVGLGSRTETQYF. Written as DNA, the CDR3 is TGTGCCAGCAGCGTAGGGTTGGGGTCGAGGACAGAGACCCAGTACTTC.

Comments on this clone: Distinct nucleotide sequences in the sample also encode this CDR3. The chain employs TRBV29-1 and TRBJ2-5, with 10 bases lining up with TRBD1. V lost 6 bases to trimming and J lost 5 bases; unmatched junction nucleotides: 3. The CDR3 loop spans 12 amino acids. Germline CDR1 is SQVTM and CDR2 is ANQGSEA. The CDR3 region is CSVDRGLETQYF. CDR3 in DNA: TGCAGCGTCGACAGGGGGCTGGAGACCCAGTACTTC.

This rearrangement joins TRBV9 to TRBJ2-5, with 8 bases matching TRBD2. Germline V CDR1 and CDR2: SGDLS, YYNGEE. The CDR3 sequence is 17 residues long. Trimming took 2 bases from V and 2 from J; bases not matched to a gene: 11. DNA for the CDR3: TGTGCCAGCAGCGTCTCCTCTAAGGCGGGAGGACAAGAGACCCAGTACTTC. Protein product: CASSVSSKAGGQETQYF. The entire variable domain, with the rest obtained from reference TRBV9 and TRBJ2-5, is as follows: DSGVTQTPKHLITATGQRVTLRCSPRSGDLSVYWYQQSLDQGLQFLIQYYNGEERAKGNILERFSAQQFPDLHSELNLSSLELGDSALYFCASSVSSKAGGQETQYFGPGTRLLVL.